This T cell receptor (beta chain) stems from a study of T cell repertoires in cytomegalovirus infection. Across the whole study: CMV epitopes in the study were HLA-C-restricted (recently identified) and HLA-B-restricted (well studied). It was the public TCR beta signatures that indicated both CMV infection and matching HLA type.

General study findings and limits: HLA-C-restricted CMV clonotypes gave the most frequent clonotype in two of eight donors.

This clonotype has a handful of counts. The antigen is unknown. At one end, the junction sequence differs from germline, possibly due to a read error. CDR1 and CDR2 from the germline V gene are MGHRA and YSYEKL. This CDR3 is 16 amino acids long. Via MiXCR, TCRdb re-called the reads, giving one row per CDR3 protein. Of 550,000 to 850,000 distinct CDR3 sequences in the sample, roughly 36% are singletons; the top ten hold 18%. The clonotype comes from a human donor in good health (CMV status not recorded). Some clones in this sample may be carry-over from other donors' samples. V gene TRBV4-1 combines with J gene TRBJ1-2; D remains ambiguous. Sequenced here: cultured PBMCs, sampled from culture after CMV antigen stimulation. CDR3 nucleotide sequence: TGTGCCAGCAGCCAAGGCCCGTCGGAGGATGGAGCTGGCTACACCTTC. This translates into CASSQGPSEDGAGYTF.